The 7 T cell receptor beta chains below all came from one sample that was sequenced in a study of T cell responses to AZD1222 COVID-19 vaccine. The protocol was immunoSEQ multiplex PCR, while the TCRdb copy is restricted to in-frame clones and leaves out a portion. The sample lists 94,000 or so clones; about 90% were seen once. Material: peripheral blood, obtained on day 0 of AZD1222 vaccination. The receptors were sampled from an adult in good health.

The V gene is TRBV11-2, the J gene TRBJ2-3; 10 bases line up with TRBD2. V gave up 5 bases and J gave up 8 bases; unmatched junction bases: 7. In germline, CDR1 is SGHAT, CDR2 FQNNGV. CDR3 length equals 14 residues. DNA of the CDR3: TGTGCCAGCAGCGGGCTAGCGGGAGATGGTACGCAGTATTTT. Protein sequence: CASSGLAGDGTQYF.

CDR3 in DNA: TGCGCCAGCCTCGGGACAGATTTTGGTGGCTACACCTTC. It codes for CASLGTDFGGYTF. The chain has TRBV5-1 and TRBJ1-2; 7 nucleotides match TRBD1. The CDR3 is made up of 13 amino acids. The V gene's germline CDR1 is SGHRS and CDR2 YFSETQ. J gave up 7 bases and V 7 bases, and 10 bases lay outside the gene matches.

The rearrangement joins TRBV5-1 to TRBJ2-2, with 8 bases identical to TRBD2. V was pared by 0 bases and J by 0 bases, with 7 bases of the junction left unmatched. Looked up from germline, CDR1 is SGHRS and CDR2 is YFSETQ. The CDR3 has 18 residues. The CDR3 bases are TGCGCCAGCAGCTTGGCGGCTAGCGGGTCGGCGAACACCGGGGAGCTGTTTTTT. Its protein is CASSLAASGSANTGELFF.

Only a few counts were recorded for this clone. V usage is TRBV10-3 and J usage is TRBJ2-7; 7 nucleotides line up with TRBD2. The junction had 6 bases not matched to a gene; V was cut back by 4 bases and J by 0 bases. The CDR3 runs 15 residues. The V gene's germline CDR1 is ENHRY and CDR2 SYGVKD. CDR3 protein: CAISVTSEGSYEQYF. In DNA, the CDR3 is TGTGCCATCAGTGTCACTAGCGAGGGCTCCTACGAGCAGTACTTC.

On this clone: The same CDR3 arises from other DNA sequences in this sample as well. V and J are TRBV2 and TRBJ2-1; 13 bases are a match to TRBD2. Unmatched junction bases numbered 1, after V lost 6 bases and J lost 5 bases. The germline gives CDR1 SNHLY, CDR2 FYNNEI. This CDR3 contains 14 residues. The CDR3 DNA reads TGTGCCAGCAGGGGACTAGCGGGGAACAATGAGCAGTTCTTC. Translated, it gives CASRGLAGNNEQFF.

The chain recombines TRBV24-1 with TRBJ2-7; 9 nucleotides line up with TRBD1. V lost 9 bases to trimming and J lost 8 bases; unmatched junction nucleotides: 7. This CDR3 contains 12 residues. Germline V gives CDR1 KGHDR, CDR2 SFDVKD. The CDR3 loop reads CATQGDRAQQYF. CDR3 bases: TGTGCCACCCAGGGGGACAGGGCTCAGCAGTACTTC.

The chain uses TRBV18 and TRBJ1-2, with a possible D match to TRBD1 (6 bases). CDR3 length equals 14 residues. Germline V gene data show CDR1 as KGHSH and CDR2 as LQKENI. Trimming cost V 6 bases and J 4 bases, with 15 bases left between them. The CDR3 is CASSLAEGGYGYTF. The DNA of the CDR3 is TGTGCCAGCTCGCTTGCCGAGGGGGGCTATGGCTACACCTTC. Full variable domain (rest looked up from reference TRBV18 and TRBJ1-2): NAGVMQNPRHLVRRRGQEARLRCSPMKGHSHVYWYRQLPEEGLKFMVYLQKENIIDESGMPKERFSAEFPKEGPSILRIQQVVRGDSAAYFCASSLAEGGYGYTFGSGTRLTVV.